This T cell receptor beta chain was sequenced during a study of blood T cell repertoires in COVID-19. At the level of the study: Specimens from acute and convalescent COVID-19 originated in the United States, Italy and Spain.

In the case of this clone: In the same sample, other DNA sequences code for this CDR3.

The CDR3 totals 15 residues. Germline-derived CDR1 and CDR2 are SGHRS and YFSETQ. Trimming removed 4 bases from V and 4 bases from J, with 14 bases in between. Authors' processing steps: Amplified reference gene primers provided the basis for estimating nucleated cell counts. Profiling relied on immunoSEQ multiplex PCR, and the TCRdb table lists in-frame clones only, not all of them. The DNA gave D and trimming, while V, J and clone size come from that table. The sample records 150,000 to 200,000 clones, more than 65% being singletons. The V gene is TRBV5-1, the J gene TRBJ2-2; maybe TRBD2 (5 bases). The sequence was collected from a woman aged 80 or over with active or convalescent COVID-19. The material sequenced was peripheral blood. As DNA, the CDR3 is TGCGCCAGCAGCCTTCGACTGGCGGGCACCGGGGAGCTGTTTTTT. Translating it yields CASSLRLAGTGELFF.